This T cell receptor (beta chain) emerged from a study of CD8+ T cells in alopecia areata. Findings of the study overall: In patients, TCRs were shared less clearly than in mice, and HLA may possibly be involved.

Treatment described: oral pan-JAK inhibitor, 5-10 mg twice daily. Peripheral blood and lesional scalp punch biopsies were taken from alopecia areata patients. Concerning this clone itself: Its antigen is undetermined.

CDR1 is KGHSH and CDR2 is LQKENI in the germline V gene. The CDR3 extends over 14 amino acids. V was trimmed by 5 bases and J by 5 bases, leaving 15 bases between them. cDNA serving as the sequencing template came from extracted, reverse transcribed RNA. TCRdb keeps only in-frame clones here, not all; method: immunoSEQ multiplex PCR. The sample yields around 200,000 clones, about 60% seen once. The receptor was isolated from a human donor with alopecia areata. The specimen was CD8+ T cells sorted from blood, collected at week 24, from a patient treated with tofacitinib. This sequence joins TRBV18 and TRBJ2-5; D may be TRBD2 (5 bases). For the CDR3, the DNA is TGTGCCAGCTCAGTCTGGGTACGAGGGGAGACCCAGTACTTC. Protein: CASSVWVRGETQYF. Looking up the rest from reference TRBV18 and TRBJ2-5 gives the full variable domain: NAGVMQNPRHLVRRRGQEARLRCSPMKGHSHVYWYRQLPEEGLKFMVYLQKENIIDESGMPKERFSAEFPKEGPSILRIQQVVRGDSAAYFCASSVWVRGETQYFGPGTRLLVL.